The 17 T cell receptor beta chains given below trace back to one sample, sequenced in a study of blood T cell repertoires in COVID-19. TCRdb's table, derived via immunoSEQ multiplex PCR, lists solely in-frame clones and lacks some. The data contain fewer than 200,000 clones, 88% of them singletons. The material sequenced was peripheral blood. These receptors were collected from a man aged 45-65 years who had recovered from COVID-19.

This clone was seen a single time. The V and J genes are TRBV18 and TRBJ2-5; TRBD2 is a possible D gene (5 bases). CDR3 length equals 15 residues. Trimming cost V 1 base and J 0 bases, with 9 bases left between them. Germline CDR1 KGHSH, CDR2 LQKENI. The CDR3 bases are TGTGCCAGCTCACCACTAGCGACGTACCAAGAGACCCAGTACTTC. Its protein is CASSPLATYQETQYF.

This clone was picked up one time. CDR3 sequence: CASSPQGGGTFF. The CDR3 DNA follows: TGTGCCAGCAGCCCTCAAGGGGGGGGGACCTTCTTT. V usage is TRBV14 and J usage is TRBJ1-1; D possibly corresponds to TRBD1 (6 bases). Deletions cut 4 bases from V and 14 bases from J, with 17 bases between. The germline V gene has CDR1 SGHDN and CDR2 FVKESK. This CDR3 has 12 residues.

Here the CDR3 reads CASSFLGGSSGNTIYF. Here the CDR3 DNA reads TGTGCCAGCAGCTTCCTGGGGGGGAGCTCTGGAAACACCATATATTTT. The chain combines TRBV7-2 with TRBJ1-3, with D maybe TRBD1 (5 bases). The V gene lost 3 bases and the J gene lost 0 bases, with 12 bases spanning the gap. Germline V gives CDR1 SGHTA, CDR2 FQGNSA. This CDR3 region has 16 residues.

V and J are TRBV27 and TRBJ2-5; 8 nucleotides agree with TRBD1. CDR3 length: 15 amino acids. With 6 bases clipped from V and 8 bases from J, the junction kept 14 bases outside the gene matches. Germline CDR1 reads MNHEY; CDR2 reads SMNVEV (reference sequence). CDR3 loop: CASSPRDRSFGTQYF. Written as DNA, the CDR3 is TGTGCCAGCAGCCCTAGGGACAGGTCCTTTGGTACCCAGTACTTC.

The gene calls are TRBV27 and TRBJ1-6; 7 bases fit TRBD1. This CDR3 is 15 amino acids long. The germline CDR1 and CDR2 sequences are MNHEY and SMNVEV (reference sequence). With V trimmed by 7 bases and J by 9 bases, 12 bases remained unmatched. CDR3 nucleotides: TGTGCCAGCACTAATCGACAGGGCTCGGGTTCACCCCTCCACTTT. Translated: CASTNRQGSGSPLHF.

CDR3 bases: TGTGCCAGCAGCGTGAGAGGGACAGGGGGGGAGACCCAGTACTTC. This gives the protein CASSVRGTGGETQYF. The chain links TRBV9 to TRBJ2-5; 11 bases agree with TRBD1. The germline V gene has CDR1 SGDLS and CDR2 YYNGEE. With V trimmed by 2 bases and J by 5 bases, 5 bases remained unmatched. The CDR3 has 15 residues.

This clone appeared a few times. The V gene is TRBV6-5, the J gene TRBJ2-4, with 7 bases lining up with TRBD2. CDR1 and CDR2 from the germline V gene are MNHEY and SVGAGI. V lost 4 bases and J lost 3; bases outside the gene matches: 6. The CDR3 is 15 residues long. The CDR3 coding sequence is TGTGCCAGCAGTTCTCGTTCGGGGGGCAAAAACATTCAGTACTTC. It is translated as CASSSRSGGKNIQYF.

This clone has a single count. V gene TRBV25-1 combines with J gene TRBJ2-7, with TRBD2 matching 12 bases. The CDR3 is made up of 13 amino acids. V gave up 6 bases and J gave up 7 bases; unmatched junction bases: 4. Germline CDR1 is MGHDK and CDR2 is SYGVNS. The CDR3 spells CASRRGLAGEQYF. DNA of the CDR3: TGTGCCAGCAGACGTGGACTAGCGGGAGAGCAGTACTTC.

This chain uses TRBV19 with TRBJ1-4; 7 bases match TRBD1. Germline CDR1 and CDR2: LNHDA and SQIVND (reference sequence). The CDR3 consists of 14 residues. V gave up 4 bases and J gave up 7 bases; unmatched junction bases: 6. The DNA of the CDR3 is TGTGCCAGTAGTAAGACAGGGATACTTGAAAAACTGTTTTTT. As protein: CASSKTGILEKLFF.

The rearrangement uses TRBV2 and TRBJ2-1; D possibly corresponds to TRBD2 (7 bases). Trimming took 6 bases from V and 10 from J, leaving 22 bases between them. The CDR3 is made up of 15 amino acids. Germline CDR1 is SNHLY and CDR2 is FYNNEI. The CDR3 region has the DNA TGTGCCAGCAGAGTTAAAGGGGGGGCATCCCAAGAGCAGTTCTTC. Amino acids: CASRVKGGASQEQFF.

This clone was seen only a few times. This chain connects TRBV19 to TRBJ1-2; D is perhaps TRBD1 (5 bases). V shed 4 bases and J shed 0 bases, with 15 bases lying between them. Germline CDR1 LNHDA, CDR2 SQIVND (reference sequence). This CDR3 has 16 amino acids. The CDR3 region is CASSKSGQGTNYGYTF. CDR3 in DNA: TGTGCCAGTAGTAAGTCTGGGCAGGGCACTAACTATGGCTACACCTTC.

The chain employs TRBV5-1 and TRBJ2-1; weak D call: TRBD2 (5 bases). The V end was cut by 0 bases, the J end by 7 bases, with 11 bases between. This CDR3 comprises 14 residues. CDR1 SGHRS and CDR2 YFSETQ come from the germline V gene. The CDR3 is CASSLVTSGNEQFF. Here the CDR3 DNA reads TGCGCCAGCAGCTTGGTTACTAGTGGGAATGAGCAGTTCTTC.

This clone has only one observation. Other DNA sequences within the sample encode an identical CDR3. This chain uses TRBV5-1 with TRBJ2-2, with D uncertain. This CDR3 region has 14 residues. Trimming stripped 0 bases from V and 1 base from J, with 4 bases between. Germline assignment: CDR1 SGHRS and CDR2 YFSETQ. CDR3 nucleotides: TGCGCCAGCAGCTTGGGAGGGAACACCGGGGAGCTGTTTTTT. Protein: CASSLGGNTGELFF. Using reference TRBV5-1 and TRBJ2-2 for the parts outside the CDR3, the full variable domain is KAGVTQTPRYLIKTRGQQVTLSCSPISGHRSVSWYQQTPGQGLQFLFEYFSETQRNKGNFPGRFSGRQFSNSRSEMNVSTLELGDSALYLCASSLGGNTGELFFGEGSRLTVL.

This sequence joins TRBV6-5 and TRBJ2-1; D unclear. V was clipped by 2 bases and J by 6 bases, with 8 bases between them. The CDR3 has 13 residues. Germline CDR1 is MNHEY and CDR2 is SVGAGI. Here the CDR3 reads CASSYDRGNEQFF. DNA of the CDR3: TGTGCCAGCAGTTACGATAGAGGCAATGAGCAGTTCTTC.

The chain uses TRBV7-9 and TRBJ2-7; D call uncertain. Germline V gene sequence: CDR1 SEHNR, CDR2 FQNEAQ (reference sequence). The CDR3 runs 14 residues. V shed 3 bases and J shed 2 bases, with 11 bases lying between them. CDR3 coding DNA: TGTGCCAGCAGCTTGGGCAGAGTACCCTACGAGCAGTACTTC. This encodes CASSLGRVPYEQYF.

This clone was observed once. V gene TRBV19 combines with J gene TRBJ1-1; D call uncertain. Trimming took off 2 bases at V and 6 bases at J, with 4 bases between the two ends. The length of the CDR3 is 11 residues. CDR1 LNHDA and CDR2 SQIVND come from the germline V gene (reference sequence). Written as DNA, the CDR3 is TGTGCCAGTAGTATACAGTCTGAAGCTTTCTTT. Translating it yields CASSIQSEAFF.

The chain is built from TRBV3-1 (or the pseudogene TRBV3-2) and TRBJ1-2, with TRBD1 matching over 7 bases. CDR1 and CDR2 from the germline V gene are LGHDT and YNNKEL (reference sequence). This CDR3 has 16 residues. The J segment lost 0 bases and the V segment lost 4 bases, leaving 8 bases of the junction unmatched. For the CDR3, the DNA is TGTGCCAGCAGCCGTTCTGACAGGGCCCCTAACTATGGCTACACCTTC. Its protein product is CASSRSDRAPNYGYTF.